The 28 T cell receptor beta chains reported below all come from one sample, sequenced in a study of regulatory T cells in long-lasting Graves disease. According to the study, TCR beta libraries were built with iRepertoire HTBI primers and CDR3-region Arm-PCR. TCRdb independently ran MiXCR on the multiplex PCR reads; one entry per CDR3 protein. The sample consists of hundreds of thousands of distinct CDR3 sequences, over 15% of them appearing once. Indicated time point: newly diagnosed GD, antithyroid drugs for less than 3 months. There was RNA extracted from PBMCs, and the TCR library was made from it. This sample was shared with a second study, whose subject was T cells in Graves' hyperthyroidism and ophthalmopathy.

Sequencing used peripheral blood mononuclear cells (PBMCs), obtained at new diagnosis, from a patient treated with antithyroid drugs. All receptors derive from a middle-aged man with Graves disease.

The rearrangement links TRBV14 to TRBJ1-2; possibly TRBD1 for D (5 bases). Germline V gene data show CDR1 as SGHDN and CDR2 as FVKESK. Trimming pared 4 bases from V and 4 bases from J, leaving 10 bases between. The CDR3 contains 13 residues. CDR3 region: CASSLGRIYGYTF. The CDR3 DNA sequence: TGTGCCAGCAGCCTGGGACGGATCTATGGCTACACCTTC.

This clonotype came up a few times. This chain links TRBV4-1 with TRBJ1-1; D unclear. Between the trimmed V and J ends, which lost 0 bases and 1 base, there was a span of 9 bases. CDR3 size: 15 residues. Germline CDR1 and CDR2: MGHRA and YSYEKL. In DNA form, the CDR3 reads TGCGCCAGCAGCCAAGAGAGTTACAGGAACACTGAAGCTTTCTTT. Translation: CASSQESYRNTEAFF.

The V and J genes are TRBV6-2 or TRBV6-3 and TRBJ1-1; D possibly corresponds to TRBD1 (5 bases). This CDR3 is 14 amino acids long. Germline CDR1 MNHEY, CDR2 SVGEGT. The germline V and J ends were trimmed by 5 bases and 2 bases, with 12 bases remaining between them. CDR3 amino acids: CASSVGHRNTEAFF. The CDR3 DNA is TGTGCCAGCAGTGTCGGACATAGAAACACTGAAGCTTTCTTT.

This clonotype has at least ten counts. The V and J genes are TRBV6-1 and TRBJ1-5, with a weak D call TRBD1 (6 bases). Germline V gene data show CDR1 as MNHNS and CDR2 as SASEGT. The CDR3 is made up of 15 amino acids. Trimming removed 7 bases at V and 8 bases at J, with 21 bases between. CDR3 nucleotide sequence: TGTGCCAGCATCGGACAGCCGAGCCGAGGTGAGCCCCAGCATTTT. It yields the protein CASIGQPSRGEPQHF.

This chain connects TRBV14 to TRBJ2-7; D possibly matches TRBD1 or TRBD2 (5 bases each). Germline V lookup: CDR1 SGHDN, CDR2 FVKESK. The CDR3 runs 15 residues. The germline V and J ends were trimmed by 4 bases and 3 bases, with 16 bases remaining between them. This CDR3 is CASSLISGTNYEQYF. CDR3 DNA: TGTGCCAGCAGCCTCATATCCGGGACGAACTACGAGCAGTACTTC.

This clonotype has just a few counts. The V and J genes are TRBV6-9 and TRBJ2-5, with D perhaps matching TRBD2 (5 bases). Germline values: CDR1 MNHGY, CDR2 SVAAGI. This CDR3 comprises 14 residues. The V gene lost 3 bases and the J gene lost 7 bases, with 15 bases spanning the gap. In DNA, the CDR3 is TGTGCCAGCAGTTACGGACTCAAGTCAGGGACCCAGTACTTC. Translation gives CASSYGLKSGTQYF.

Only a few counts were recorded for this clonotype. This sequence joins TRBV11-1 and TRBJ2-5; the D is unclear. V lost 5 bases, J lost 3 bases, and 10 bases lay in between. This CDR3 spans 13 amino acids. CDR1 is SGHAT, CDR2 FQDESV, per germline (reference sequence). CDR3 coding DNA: TGTGCCAGCAGCCCCCAGAGTGAAGAGACCCAGTACTTC. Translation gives CASSPQSEETQYF.

The CDR3 coding sequence is TGTGCCAGCAGCTTAGATCTTATTCTAGCGGGAACAGATACGCAGTATTTT. Translated, it gives CASSLDLILAGTDTQYF. The chain recombines TRBV11-3 with TRBJ2-3; TRBD2 agrees at 9 bases. The CDR3 contains 17 residues. J gave up 3 bases and V 0 bases, and 7 bases lay outside the gene matches. Per the germline V gene, CDR1 is SGHNT and CDR2 is YENEEA.

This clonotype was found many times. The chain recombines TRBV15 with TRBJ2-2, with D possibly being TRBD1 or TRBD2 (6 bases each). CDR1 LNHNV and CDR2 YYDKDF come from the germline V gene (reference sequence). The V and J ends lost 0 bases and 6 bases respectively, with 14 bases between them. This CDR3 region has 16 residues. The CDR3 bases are TGTGCCACCAGCAGAGATACGGGGGCCTCGGCCGGGGAGCTGTTTTTT. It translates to CATSRDTGASAGELFF.

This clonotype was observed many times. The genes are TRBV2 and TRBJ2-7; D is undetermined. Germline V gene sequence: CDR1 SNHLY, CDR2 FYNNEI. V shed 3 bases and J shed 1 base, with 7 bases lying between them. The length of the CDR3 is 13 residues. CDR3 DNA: TGTGCCAGCAGTGATGGAACTTCCTACGAGCAGTACTTC. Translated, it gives CASSDGTSYEQYF. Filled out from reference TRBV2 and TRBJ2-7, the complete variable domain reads EPEVTQTPSHQVTQMGQEVILRCVPISNHLYFYWYRQILGQKVEFLVSFYNNEISEKSEIFDDQFSVERPDGSNFTLKIRSTKLEDSAMYFCASSDGTSYEQYFGPGTRLTVT.

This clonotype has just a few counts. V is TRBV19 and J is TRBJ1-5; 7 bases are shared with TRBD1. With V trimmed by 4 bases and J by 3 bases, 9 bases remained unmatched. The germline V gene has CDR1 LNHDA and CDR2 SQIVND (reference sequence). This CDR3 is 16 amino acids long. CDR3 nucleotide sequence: TGTGCCAGTAGTACCTACAGGGGTTTTACCAATCAGCCCCAGCATTTT. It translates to CASSTYRGFTNQPQHF.

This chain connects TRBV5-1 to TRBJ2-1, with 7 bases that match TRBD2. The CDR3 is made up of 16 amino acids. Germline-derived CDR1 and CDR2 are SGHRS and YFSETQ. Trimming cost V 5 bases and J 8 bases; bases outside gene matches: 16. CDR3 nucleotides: TGCGCCAGCAGACTGGGTTATTGGACTAGGCAGGATGAGCAGTTCTTC. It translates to CASRLGYWTRQDEQFF.

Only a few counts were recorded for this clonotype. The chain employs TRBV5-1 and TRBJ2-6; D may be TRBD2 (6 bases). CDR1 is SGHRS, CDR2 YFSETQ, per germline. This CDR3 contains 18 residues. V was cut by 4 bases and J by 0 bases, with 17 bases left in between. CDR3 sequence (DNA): TGCGCCAGCAGCCCGGCGGGGCAGTCTCACTCTGGGGCCAACGTCCTGACTTTC. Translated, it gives CASSPAGQSHSGANVLTF.

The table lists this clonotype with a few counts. The CDR3 DNA reads TGTGCCAACTCCGGGACCGGGAAAGGCGAGCAGTACTTC. Translating it yields CANSGTGKGEQYF. This rearrangement joins TRBV10-3 to TRBJ2-7; tentatively, D is TRBD1 or TRBD2 (5 bases each). CDR3 length: 13 amino acids. V was cut by 10 bases and J by 6 bases, with 19 bases left in between. Per germline, CDR1 ENHRY and CDR2 SYGVKD.

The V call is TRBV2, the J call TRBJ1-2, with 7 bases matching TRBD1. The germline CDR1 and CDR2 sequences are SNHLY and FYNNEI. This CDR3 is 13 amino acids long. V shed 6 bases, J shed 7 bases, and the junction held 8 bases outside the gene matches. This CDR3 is CASSADRAGGYTF. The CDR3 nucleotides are TGTGCCAGCAGCGCCGACAGGGCGGGTGGCTACACCTTC. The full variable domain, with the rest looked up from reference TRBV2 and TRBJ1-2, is EPEVTQTPSHQVTQMGQEVILRCVPISNHLYFYWYRQILGQKVEFLVSFYNNEISEKSEIFDDQFSVERPDGSNFTLKIRSTKLEDSAMYFCASSADRAGGYTFGSGTRLTVV.

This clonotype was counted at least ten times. CDR3 sequence reads: CASSPLSGENQPQHF. The CDR3, as DNA: TGTGCCAGCTCACCACTTTCCGGGGAGAATCAGCCCCAGCATTTT. The gene calls are TRBV18 and TRBJ1-5; D gene uncertain. This CDR3 has 15 residues. Germline V gives CDR1 KGHSH, CDR2 LQKENI. Deletions cut 1 base from V and 4 bases from J, with 11 bases between.

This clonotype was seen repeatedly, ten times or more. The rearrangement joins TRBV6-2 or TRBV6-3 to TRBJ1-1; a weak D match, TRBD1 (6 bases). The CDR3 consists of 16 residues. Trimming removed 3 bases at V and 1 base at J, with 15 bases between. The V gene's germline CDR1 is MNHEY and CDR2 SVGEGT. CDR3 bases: TGTGCCAGCAGTTATGATCCCTCGACAGGGAACACTGAAGCTTTCTTT. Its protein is CASSYDPSTGNTEAFF.

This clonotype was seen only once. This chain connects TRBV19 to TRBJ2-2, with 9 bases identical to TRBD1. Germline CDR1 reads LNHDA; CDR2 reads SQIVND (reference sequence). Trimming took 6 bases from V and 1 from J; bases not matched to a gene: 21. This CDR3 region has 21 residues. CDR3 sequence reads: CASRQRPGTGHSIRNTGELFF. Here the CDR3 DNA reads TGTGCCAGTAGGCAACGTCCCGGGACAGGGCACTCAATTCGGAACACCGGGGAGCTGTTTTTT.

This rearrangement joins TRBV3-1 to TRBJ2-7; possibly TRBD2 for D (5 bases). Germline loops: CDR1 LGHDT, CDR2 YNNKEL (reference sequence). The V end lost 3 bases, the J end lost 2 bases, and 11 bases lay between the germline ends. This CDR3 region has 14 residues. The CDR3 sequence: CASSQQDSTYEQYF. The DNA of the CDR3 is TGTGCCAGCAGCCAGCAGGACTCTACCTACGAGCAGTACTTC.

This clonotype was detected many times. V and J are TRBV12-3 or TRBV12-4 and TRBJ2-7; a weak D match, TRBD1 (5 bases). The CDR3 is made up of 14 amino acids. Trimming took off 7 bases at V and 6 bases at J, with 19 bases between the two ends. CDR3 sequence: CASTTGGAYGEQYF. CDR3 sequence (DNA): TGTGCCAGCACCACCGGTGGGGCTTATGGCGAGCAGTACTTC.

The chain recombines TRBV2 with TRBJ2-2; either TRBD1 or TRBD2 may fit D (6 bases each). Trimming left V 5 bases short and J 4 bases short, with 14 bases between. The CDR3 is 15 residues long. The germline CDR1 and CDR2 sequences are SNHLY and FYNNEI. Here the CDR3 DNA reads TGTGCCAGCAGTTTGGGGGGCCATGGCACCGGGGAGCTGTTTTTT. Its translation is CASSLGGHGTGELFF.

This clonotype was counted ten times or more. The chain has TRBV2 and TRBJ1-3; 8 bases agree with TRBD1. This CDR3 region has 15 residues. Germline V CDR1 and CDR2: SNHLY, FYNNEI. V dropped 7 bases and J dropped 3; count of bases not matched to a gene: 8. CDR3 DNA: TGTGCCAGCACCAACGACAGGGGAGTTGGAAACACCATATATTTT. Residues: CASTNDRGVGNTIYF.

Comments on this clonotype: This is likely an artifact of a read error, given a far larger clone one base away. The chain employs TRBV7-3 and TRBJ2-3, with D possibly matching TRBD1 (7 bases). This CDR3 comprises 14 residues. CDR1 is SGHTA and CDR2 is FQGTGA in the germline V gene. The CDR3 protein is CASRSNQGGNEQSF. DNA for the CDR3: TGTGCCAGCAGGTCCAATCAGGGGGGCAATGAGCAGTCCTTC.

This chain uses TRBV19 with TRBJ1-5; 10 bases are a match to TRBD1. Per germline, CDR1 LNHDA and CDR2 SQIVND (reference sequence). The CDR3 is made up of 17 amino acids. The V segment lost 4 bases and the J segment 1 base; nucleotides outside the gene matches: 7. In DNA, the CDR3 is TGTGCCAGTAGTACCCGGGACAGGGGAGGCAGCAATCAGCCCCAGCATTTT. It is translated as CASSTRDRGGSNQPQHF.

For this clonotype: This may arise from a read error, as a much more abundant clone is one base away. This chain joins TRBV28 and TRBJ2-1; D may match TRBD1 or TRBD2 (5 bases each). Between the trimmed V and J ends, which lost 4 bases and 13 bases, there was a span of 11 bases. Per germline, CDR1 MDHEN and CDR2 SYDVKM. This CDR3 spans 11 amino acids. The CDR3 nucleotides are TGTGCCAGCAGTTACCGGGACCTTCAGTTCTTC. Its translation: CASSYRDLQFF.

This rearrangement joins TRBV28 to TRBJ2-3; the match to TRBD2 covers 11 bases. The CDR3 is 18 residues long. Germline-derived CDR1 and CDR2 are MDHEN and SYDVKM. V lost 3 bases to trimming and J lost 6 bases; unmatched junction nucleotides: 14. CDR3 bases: TGTGCCAGCAGTTTTATCCACCTTAGCGGGAGGGCCTTGGATACGCAGTATTTT. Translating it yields CASSFIHLSGRALDTQYF. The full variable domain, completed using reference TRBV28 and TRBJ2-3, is DVKVTQSSRYLVKRTGEKVFLECVQDMDHENMFWYRQDPGLGLRLIYFSYDVKMKEKGDIPEGYSVSREKKERFSLILESASTNQTSMYLCASSFIHLSGRALDTQYFGPGTRLTVL.

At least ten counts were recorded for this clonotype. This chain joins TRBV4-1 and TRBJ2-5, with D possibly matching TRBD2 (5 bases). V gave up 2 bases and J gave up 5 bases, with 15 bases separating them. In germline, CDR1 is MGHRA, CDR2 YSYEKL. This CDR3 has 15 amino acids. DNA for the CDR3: TGCGCCAGCAGCCAACCCTTAGGGAGCGACGAGACCCAGTACTTC. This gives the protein CASSQPLGSDETQYF.

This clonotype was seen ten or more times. CDR3 amino acids: CASSKHDYEQYF. The CDR3 bases are TGTGCCAGCAGTAAGCACGACTACGAGCAGTACTTC. This sequence joins TRBV6-2 or TRBV6-3 and TRBJ2-7; unclear D gene. CDR1 and CDR2 from the germline V gene are MNHEY and SVGEGT. CDR3 length: 12 amino acids. Trimming shortened V by 5 bases and J by 3 bases, and 8 bases separated the two germline ends.